This T cell receptor (beta chain) was identified during a study of blood T cells in healthy people across ages. Regarding the study as a whole: Age advanced and TCR beta diversity per million T cells fell, roughly linearly. Estimates drawn from one million T cells were deemed to understate diversity. Naive CD4+ cell counts and diversity both ran higher in long-lived than in aged donors.

Worth noting for this clonotype: The antigen remains unidentified.

The germline V gene encodes CDR1 SEHNR and CDR2 FQNEAQ (reference sequence). This CDR3 has 13 residues. V dropped 5 bases and J dropped 3 bases, with 11 bases sitting between them. A second PCR, run for about 6 to 12 cycles, used a sample-barcoded 5' primer plus a J-beta primer mix. TCRdb passed the 5' RACE reads through MiXCR, listing each CDR3 protein once. The data contain about 970,000 distinct CDR3 sequences, about 51% of them singletons. In each sample, at least 6.5 million PBMCs were isolated. The rearrangement joins TRBV7-9 to TRBJ2-7; D remains ambiguous. Sequencing used blood. The sequence was collected from a woman aged 55-70 years in good health. In DNA, the CDR3 is TGTGCCAGCAGCCCGTCAGAAATCTACGAGCAGTACTTC. It translates to CASSPSEIYEQYF.